This T cell receptor (beta chain) was sequenced for a study of B cell selection in AIRE deficiency. Findings and limits, study-wide: In TCRBV usage, CDR3 length and diversity, patient Tconv and Treg cells matched healthy donors. Patient Tconv cells held about 31% of Treg sequences shared by healthy donors. Healthy Tconv contained around two fifths of shared healthy Treg sequences; only TCRbeta sequenced. Only roughly 9% of a few thousand shared Treg sequences were patient-specific; 31.6% healthy-specific.

CD4+CD127+ cells were sorted as the conventional CD4 T cells. V was cut by 3 bases and J by 6 bases, with 14 bases left in between. Germline assignment: CDR1 LGHNT and CDR2 FRNRAP. This CDR3 spans 14 amino acids. Of note for this clone: Its specificity is not known.

Some clones are missing from TCRdb's copy, which holds only in-frame ones; the method was immunoSEQ multiplex PCR. The sample lists 20,000 to 25,000 clones; about 97% were seen once. The chain couples TRBV12-5 to TRBJ1-1; a weak D match, TRBD1 (5 bases). The sequenced material came from conventional CD4+ T cells sorted from PBMCs. The sequence was obtained from a human donor with AIRE deficiency. CDR3 sequence: CASGFGARIPEAFF. CDR3 coding DNA: TGTGCTAGTGGTTTTGGGGCCCGAATCCCTGAAGCTTTCTTT.